The sequence of this TCR beta chain was determined in a study of cytomegalovirus exposure and HLA in healthy donors. The study's findings and limits: Associated with cytomegalovirus, according to the listing, were 150 to 200 TCR beta chains.

Of note for this clone: Its antigen is unknown.

Here immunoSEQ multiplex PCR was the method, and the copy in TCRdb shows in-frame clones only, minus some. The sample has about 160,000 clones, 80% to 90% seen once. The sample consisted of PBMCs. The receptor was isolated from a woman under 30 in good health and CMV-seronegative.

For the CDR3, the DNA is TGTGCCAGCAGCGGATTAAACAGGGTAGATACGCAGTATTTT. It yields the protein CASSGLNRVDTQYF. The chain combines TRBV5-4 with TRBJ2-3; possible D gene TRBD1, 6 bases. Germline V gene data show CDR1 as SGHNT and CDR2 as YYREEE (reference sequence). V dropped 4 bases and J dropped 5 bases, with 14 bases sitting between them. The length of the CDR3 is 14 residues.